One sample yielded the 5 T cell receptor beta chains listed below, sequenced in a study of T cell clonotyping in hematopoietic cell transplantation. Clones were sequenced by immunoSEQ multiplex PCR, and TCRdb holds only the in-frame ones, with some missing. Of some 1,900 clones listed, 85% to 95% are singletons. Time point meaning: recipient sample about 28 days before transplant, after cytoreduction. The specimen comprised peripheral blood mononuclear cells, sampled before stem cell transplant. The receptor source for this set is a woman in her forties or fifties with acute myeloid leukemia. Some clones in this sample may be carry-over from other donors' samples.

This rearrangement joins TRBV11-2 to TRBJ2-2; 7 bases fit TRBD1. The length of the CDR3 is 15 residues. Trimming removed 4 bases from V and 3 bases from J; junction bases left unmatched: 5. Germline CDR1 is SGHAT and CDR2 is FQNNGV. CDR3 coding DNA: TGTGCCAGCAGCTCCGTAACAGGGGACACCGGGGAGCTGTTTTTT. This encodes CASSSVTGDTGELFF.

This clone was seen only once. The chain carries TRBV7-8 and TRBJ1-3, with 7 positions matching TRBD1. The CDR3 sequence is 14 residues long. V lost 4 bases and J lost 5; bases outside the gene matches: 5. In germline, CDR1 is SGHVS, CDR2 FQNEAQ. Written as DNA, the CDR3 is TGTGCCAGCAGCTCGGGACAGTCGAGAAACACCATATATTTT. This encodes CASSSGQSRNTIYF.

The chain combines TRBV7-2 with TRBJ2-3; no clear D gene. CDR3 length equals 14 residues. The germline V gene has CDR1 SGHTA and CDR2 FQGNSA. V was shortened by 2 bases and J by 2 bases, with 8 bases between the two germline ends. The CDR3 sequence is CASSLRTNTDTQYF. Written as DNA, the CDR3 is TGTGCCAGCAGCTTAAGGACCAACACAGATACGCAGTATTTT.

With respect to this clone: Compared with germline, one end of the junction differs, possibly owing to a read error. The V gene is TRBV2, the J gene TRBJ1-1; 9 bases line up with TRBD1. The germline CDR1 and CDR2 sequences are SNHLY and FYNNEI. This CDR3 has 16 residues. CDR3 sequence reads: CASSAGTGLGNTEAFF. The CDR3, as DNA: TGTGCCAGTAGTGCCGGGACAGGGCTAGGGAACACTGAAGCTTTCTTT.

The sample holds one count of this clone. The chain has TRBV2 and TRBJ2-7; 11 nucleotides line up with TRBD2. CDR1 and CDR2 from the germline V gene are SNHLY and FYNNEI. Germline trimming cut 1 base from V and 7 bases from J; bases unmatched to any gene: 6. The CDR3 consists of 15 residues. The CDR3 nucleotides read TGTGCCAGCAGTGAAGTGCCTAGCGGGGGGTGGGAGCAGTACTTC. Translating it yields CASSEVPSGGWEQYF.